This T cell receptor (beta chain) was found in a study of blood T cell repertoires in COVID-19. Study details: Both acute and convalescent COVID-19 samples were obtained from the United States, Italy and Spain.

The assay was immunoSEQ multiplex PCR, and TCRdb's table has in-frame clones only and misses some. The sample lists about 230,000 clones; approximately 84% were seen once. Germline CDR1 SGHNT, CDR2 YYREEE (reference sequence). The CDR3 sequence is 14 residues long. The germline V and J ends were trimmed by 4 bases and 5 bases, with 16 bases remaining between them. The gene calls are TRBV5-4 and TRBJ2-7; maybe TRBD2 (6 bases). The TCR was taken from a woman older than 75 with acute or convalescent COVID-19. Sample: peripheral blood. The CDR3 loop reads CASSRSPGVHEQYF. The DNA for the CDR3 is TGTGCCAGCAGCCGCAGCCCGGGGGTCCACGAGCAGTACTTC.